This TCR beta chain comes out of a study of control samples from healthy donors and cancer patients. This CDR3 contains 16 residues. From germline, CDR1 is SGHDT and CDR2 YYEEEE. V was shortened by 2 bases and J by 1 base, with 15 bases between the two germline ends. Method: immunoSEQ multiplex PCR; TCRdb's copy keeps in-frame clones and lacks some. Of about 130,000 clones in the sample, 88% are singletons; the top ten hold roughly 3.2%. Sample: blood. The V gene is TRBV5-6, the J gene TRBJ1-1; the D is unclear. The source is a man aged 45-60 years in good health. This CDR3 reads CASSFVGPTRNTEAFF. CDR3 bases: TGTGCCAGCAGCTTTGTAGGCCCTACGAGGAACACTGAAGCTTTCTTT. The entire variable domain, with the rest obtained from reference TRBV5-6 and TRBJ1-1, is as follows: DAGVTQSPTHLIKTRGQQVTLRCSPKSGHDTVSWYQQALGQGPQFIFQYYEEEERQRGNFPDRFSGHQFPNYSSELNVNALLLGDSALYLCASSFVGPTRNTEAFFGQGTRLTVV.